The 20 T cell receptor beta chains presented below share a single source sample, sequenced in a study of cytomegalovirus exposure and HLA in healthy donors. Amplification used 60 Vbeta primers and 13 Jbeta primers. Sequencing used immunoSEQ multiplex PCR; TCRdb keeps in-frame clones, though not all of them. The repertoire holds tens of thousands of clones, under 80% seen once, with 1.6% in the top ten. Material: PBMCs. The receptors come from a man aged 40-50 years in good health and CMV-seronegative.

In DNA, the CDR3 is TGTGCCAGCAGCCGGGGAAATTACAATGAGCAGTTCTTC. Protein sequence: CASSRGNYNEQFF. The genes are TRBV5-4 and TRBJ2-1; TRBD2 is a possible D gene (5 bases). The germline V gene encodes CDR1 SGHNT and CDR2 YYREEE (reference sequence). Deletions cut 4 bases from V and 4 bases from J, with 9 bases between. The CDR3 length is 13 residues.

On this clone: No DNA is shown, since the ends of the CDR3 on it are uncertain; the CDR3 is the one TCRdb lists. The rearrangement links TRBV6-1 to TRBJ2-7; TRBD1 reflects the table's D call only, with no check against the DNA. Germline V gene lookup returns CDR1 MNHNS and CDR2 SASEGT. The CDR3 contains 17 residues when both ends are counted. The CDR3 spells CASSEAPVAGGIGEQSF.

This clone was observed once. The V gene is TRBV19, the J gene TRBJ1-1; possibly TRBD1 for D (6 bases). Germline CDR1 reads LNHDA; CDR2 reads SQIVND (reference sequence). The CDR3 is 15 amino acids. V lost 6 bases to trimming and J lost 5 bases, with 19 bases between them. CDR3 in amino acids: CASRPLRTAPTEAFF. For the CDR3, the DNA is TGTGCCAGTAGACCACTAAGGACAGCGCCGACTGAAGCTTTCTTT.

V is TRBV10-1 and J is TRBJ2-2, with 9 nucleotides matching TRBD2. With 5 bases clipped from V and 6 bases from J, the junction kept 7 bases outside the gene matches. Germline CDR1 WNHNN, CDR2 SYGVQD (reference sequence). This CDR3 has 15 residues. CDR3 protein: CASSPSGIIPGELFF. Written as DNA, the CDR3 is TGCGCCAGCAGTCCTAGCGGGATTATACCCGGGGAGCTGTTTTTT.

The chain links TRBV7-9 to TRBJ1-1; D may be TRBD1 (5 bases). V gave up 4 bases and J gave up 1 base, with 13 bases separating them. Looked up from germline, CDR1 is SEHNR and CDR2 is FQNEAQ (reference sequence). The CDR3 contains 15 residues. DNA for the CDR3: TGTGCCAGCAGCTCCCAGGGTCTCCGGAACACTGAAGCTTTCTTT. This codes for CASSSQGLRNTEAFF.

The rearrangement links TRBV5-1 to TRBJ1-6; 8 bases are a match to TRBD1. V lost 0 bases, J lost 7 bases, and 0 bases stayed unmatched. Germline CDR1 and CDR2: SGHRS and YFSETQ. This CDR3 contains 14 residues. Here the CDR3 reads CASSLGQGNSPLHF. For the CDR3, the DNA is TGCGCCAGCAGCTTGGGACAGGGGAATTCACCCCTCCACTTT.

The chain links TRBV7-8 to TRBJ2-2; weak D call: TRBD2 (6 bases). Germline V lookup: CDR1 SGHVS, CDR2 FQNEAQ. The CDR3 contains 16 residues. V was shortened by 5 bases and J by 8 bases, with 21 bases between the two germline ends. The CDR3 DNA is TGTGCCAGCAGCCTTGGGCCTAGCGCCGTCCGAGGGGAGCTGTTTTTT. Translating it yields CASSLGPSAVRGELFF. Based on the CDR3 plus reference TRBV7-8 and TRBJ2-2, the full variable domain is GAGVSQSPRYKVAKRGQDVALRCDPISGHVSLFWYQQALGQGPEFLTYFQNEAQLDKSGLPSDRFFAERPEGSVSTLKIQRTQQEDSAVYLCASSLGPSAVRGELFFGEGSRLTVL.

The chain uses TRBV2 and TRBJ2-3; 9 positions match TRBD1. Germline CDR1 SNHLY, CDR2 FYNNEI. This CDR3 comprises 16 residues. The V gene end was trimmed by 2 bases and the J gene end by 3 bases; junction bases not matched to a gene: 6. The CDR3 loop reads CASSEPDRGVTDTQYF. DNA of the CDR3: TGTGCCAGCAGTGAACCGGACAGGGGAGTGACAGATACGCAGTATTTT. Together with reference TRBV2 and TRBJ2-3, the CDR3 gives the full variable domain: EPEVTQTPSHQVTQMGQEVILRCVPISNHLYFYWYRQILGQKVEFLVSFYNNEISEKSEIFDDQFSVERPDGSNFTLKIRSTKLEDSAMYFCASSEPDRGVTDTQYFGPGTRLTVL.

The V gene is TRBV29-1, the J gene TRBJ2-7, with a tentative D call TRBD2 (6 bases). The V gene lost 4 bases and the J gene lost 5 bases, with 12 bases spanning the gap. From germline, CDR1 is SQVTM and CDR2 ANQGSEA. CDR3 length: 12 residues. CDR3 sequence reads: CSVGRLGDEQYF. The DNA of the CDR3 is TGCAGCGTTGGCAGACTAGGGGACGAGCAGTACTTC.

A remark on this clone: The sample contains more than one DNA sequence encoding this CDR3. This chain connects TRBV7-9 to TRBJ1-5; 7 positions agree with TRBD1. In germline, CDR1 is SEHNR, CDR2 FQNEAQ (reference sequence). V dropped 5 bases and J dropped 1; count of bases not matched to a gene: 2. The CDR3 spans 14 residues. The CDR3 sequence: CASSLQGSNQPQHF. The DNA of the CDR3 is TGTGCCAGCAGCCTACAGGGGAGCAATCAGCCCCAGCATTTT.

The CDR3 loop is CSVGGLAGINEQFF. In DNA, the CDR3 is TGCAGCGTTGGGGGGCTAGCGGGAATCAATGAGCAGTTCTTC. The chain combines TRBV29-1 with TRBJ2-1; TRBD2 matches 9 bases. Trimming took 4 bases from V and 6 from J; bases not matched to a gene: 7. There are 14 residues in the CDR3. Germline CDR1 and CDR2: SQVTM and ANQGSEA.

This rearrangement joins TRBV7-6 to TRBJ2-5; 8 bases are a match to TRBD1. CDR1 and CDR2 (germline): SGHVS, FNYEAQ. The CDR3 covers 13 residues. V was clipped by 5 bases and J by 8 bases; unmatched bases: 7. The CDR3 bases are TGTGCCAGCAGCCTCGGCACAGGGGGAACCCAGTACTTC. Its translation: CASSLGTGGTQYF.

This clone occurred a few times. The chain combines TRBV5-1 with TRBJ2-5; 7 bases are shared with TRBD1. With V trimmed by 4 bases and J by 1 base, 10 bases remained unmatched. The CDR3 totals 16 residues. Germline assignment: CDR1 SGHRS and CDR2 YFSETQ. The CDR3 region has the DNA TGCGCCAGCAGCCCGACGACCGGGACAGCCCAAGAGACCCAGTACTTC. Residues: CASSPTTGTAQETQYF.

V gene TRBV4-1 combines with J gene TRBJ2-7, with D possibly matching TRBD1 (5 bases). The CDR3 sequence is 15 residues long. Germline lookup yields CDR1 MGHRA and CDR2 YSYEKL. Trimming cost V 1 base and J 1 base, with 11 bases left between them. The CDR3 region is CASSQVPSGSYEQYF. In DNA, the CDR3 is TGCGCCAGCAGCCAAGTACCATCAGGGTCCTACGAGCAGTACTTC.

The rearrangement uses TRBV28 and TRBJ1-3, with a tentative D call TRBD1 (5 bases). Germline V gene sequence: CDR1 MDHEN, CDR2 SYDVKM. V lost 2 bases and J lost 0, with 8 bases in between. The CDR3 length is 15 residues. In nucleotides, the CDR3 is TGTGCCAGCAGTTTAGGGGGGGTCTCTGGAAACACCATATATTTT. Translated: CASSLGGVSGNTIYF.

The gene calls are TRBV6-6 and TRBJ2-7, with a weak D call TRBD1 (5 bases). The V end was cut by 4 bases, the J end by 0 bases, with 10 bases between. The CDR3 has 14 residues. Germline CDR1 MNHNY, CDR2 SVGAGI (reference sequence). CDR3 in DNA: TGTGCCAGCAGTTGGTCAGGGAACTCCTACGAGCAGTACTTC. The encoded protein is CASSWSGNSYEQYF.

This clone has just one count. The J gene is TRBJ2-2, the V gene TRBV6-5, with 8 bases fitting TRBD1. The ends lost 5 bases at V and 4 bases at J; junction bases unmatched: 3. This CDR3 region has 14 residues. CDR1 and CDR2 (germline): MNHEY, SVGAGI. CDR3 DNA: TGTGCCAGCAGTGCGGACAGGGCCACCGGGGAGCTGTTTTTT. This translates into CASSADRATGELFF.

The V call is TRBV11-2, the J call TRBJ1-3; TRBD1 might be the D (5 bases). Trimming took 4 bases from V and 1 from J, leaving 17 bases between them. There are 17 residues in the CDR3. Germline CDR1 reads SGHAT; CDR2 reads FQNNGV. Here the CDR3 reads CASSSSLGRASGNTIYF. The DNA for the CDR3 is TGTGCCAGCAGCTCCAGTCTGGGCAGGGCTTCTGGAAACACCATATATTTT.

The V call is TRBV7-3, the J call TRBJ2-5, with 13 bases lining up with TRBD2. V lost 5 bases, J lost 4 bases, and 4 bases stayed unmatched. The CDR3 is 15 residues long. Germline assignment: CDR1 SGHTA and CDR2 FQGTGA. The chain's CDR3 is CASSPLAGGLETQYF. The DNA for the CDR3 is TGTGCCAGCAGCCCACTAGCGGGAGGGTTAGAGACCCAGTACTTC. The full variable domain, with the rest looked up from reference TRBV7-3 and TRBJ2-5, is GAGVSQTPSNKVTEKGKYVELRCDPISGHTALYWYRQSLGQGPEFLIYFQGTGAADDSGLPNDRFFAVRPEGSVSTLKIQRTERGDSAVYLCASSPLAGGLETQYFGPGTRLLVL.

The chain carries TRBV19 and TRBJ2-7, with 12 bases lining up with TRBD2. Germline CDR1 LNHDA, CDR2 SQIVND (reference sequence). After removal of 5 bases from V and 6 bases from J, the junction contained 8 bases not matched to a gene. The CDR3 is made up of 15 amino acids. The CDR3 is CASSEKTSGRGEQYF. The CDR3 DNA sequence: TGTGCCAGTAGTGAAAAGACTAGCGGGAGAGGCGAGCAGTACTTC.